These 6 T cell receptor beta chains came from one sample sequenced in a study of T-cell reconstitution after alpha-beta-depleted transplantation in children. Unique molecular identifiers were incorporated during preparation of the TCRbeta library. TCRdb recomputed calls from the PCR reads with MiXCR, one row per CDR3 protein. The sample lists around 700,000 distinct CDR3 sequences, around 13% seen once, with 0.79% in the top ten. This sample comprised PBMCs, obtained before TCRalphabeta/CD19-depleted stem cell transplant. Receptors originate from a girl aged 2 to 9 with congenital amegakaryocytic thrombocytopenia, due to receive a stem cell transplant.

This clonotype was seen just once. The chain has TRBV7-8 and TRBJ2-1, with TRBD2 matching over 12 bases. Losses at the gene ends were 5 bases for V and 4 bases for J; bases not matched to a gene: 9. This CDR3 comprises 17 residues. Per germline, CDR1 SGHVS and CDR2 FQNEAQ. The CDR3 loop is CASSPGASGGGYNEQFF. The CDR3 DNA is TGTGCCAGCAGCCCAGGGGCTAGCGGGGGGGGGTACAATGAGCAGTTCTTC.

Points on this clonotype: A single base separates this from a much larger clone, so it may be a read error. The conserved closing phenylalanine or tryptophan is absent in this CDR3, likely reflecting a read error. The chain carries TRBV20-1 and TRBJ2-1; no reliable D call. Trimming stripped 0 bases from V and 5 bases from J, with 8 bases between. Germline CDR1 reads DFQATT; CDR2 reads SNEGSKA (reference sequence). The CDR3 has 13 residues. CDR3 sequence reads: CSARDRRDNEQFL. The CDR3 nucleotides are TGCAGTGCTAGAGATCGCCGGGACAATGAGCAGTTCTTG.

This clonotype occurred many times. The chain combines TRBV5-1 with TRBJ2-7, with no clear D. With 4 bases removed from V and 2 bases from J, the gap between germline ends came to 13 bases. Germline V CDR1 and CDR2: SGHRS, YFSETQ. This CDR3 has 14 amino acids. CDR3 sequence (DNA): TGCGCCAGCAGCAGACTGGCTGGGCCCTACGAGCAGTACTTC. Its translation is CASSRLAGPYEQYF.

This chain joins TRBV5-1 and TRBJ2-2; 9 bases fit TRBD2. CDR3 length: 17 amino acids. CDR1 is SGHRS and CDR2 is YFSETQ in the germline V gene. V gave up 6 bases and J gave up 4 bases; unmatched junction bases: 13. The CDR3 coding sequence is TGCGCCAGCACCCTGCTCCTGACTAGCGGAGCCACCGGGGAGCTGTTTTTT. This gives the protein CASTLLLTSGATGELFF. Variable domain in full (rest from reference TRBV5-1 and TRBJ2-2): KAGVTQTPRYLIKTRGQQVTLSCSPISGHRSVSWYQQTPGQGLQFLFEYFSETQRNKGNFPGRFSGRQFSNSRSEMNVSTLELGDSALYLCASTLLLTSGATGELFFGEGSRLTVL.

The CDR3 sequence: CASRVMGSPLSNQPQHF. In nucleotides, the CDR3 is TGTGCCAGCAGAGTTATGGGGTCCCCTCTTAGCAATCAGCCCCAGCATTTT. The V gene is TRBV2, the J gene TRBJ1-5, with D hard to call. CDR1 SNHLY and CDR2 FYNNEI come from the germline V gene. This CDR3 spans 17 amino acids. Trimming cost V 6 bases and J 0 bases, with 18 bases left between them.

The V call is TRBV27, the J call TRBJ1-1; D not certain. The CDR3 spans 14 residues. With 10 bases removed from V and 3 bases from J, the gap between germline ends came to 18 bases. Germline CDR1 reads MNHEY; CDR2 reads SMNVEV (reference sequence). The CDR3 DNA follows: TGTGCCACCAGCAGTTCCGGGTTCTACACTGAAGCTTTCTTT. It is translated as CATSSSGFYTEAFF.